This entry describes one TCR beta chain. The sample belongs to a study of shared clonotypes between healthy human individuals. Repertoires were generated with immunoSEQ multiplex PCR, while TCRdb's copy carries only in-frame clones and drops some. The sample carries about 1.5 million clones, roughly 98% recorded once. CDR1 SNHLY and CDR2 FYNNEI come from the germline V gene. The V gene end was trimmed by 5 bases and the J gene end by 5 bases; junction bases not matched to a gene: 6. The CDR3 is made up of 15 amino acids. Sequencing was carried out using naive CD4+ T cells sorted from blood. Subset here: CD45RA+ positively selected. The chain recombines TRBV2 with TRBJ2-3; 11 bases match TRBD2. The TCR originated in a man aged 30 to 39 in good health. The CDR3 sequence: CASSNLAGGGDTQYF. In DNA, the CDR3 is TGTGCCAGCAGTAACCTAGCGGGAGGTGGAGATACGCAGTATTTT.